The present TCR beta chain was sequenced within a study of blood T cell repertoires in COVID-19. Study overall: There were acute and convalescent COVID-19 samples, and they came from the United States, Italy and Spain. Sources were T cells, B-cell-depleted T cells, or PBMCs; the material itself was cDNA or gDNA.

The CDR3 length is 13 residues. Germline CDR1 SQVTM, CDR2 ANQGSEA. V trimming: 5 bases; J trimming: 15 bases; junction bases outside the gene matches: 13. The authors' processing: Quantification of nucleated cells was approximated via reference gene primer amplification. Measured with immunoSEQ multiplex PCR; TCRdb has only the in-frame clones, and not every one. V and J calls plus clone size are reproduced from that table; the DNA served to infer D and trimming. The table records 380,000 or so clones, about four fifths of them present only once. This receptor was identified in a human donor with acute or convalescent COVID-19. The donor label of this sample is uncertain. Sequenced: peripheral blood. This chain connects TRBV29-1 to TRBJ2-1; TRBD1 matches at 10 bases. In DNA form, the CDR3 reads TGCAGCGTTCTACCCGGGACAGGGGTTACCCGGTTCTTC. This encodes CSVLPGTGVTRFF.